A single sample is the source of the 18 T cell receptor beta chains below, sequenced in a study of OX40 agonist ivuxolimab in advanced cancers. Only in-frame clones appear in the TCRdb table, and some are missing; sequencing was by immunoSEQ multiplex PCR. The table has about 140,000 clones, about 92% seen once; the top ten hold roughly 1%. This specimen consisted of CD4+ or CD8+ T cells sorted from blood, obtained in a trial of the OX40 agonist ivuxolimab. The receptors come from an adult with an advanced solid tumor such as melanoma, head and neck, liver or kidney cancer.

The V call is TRBV7-3, the J call TRBJ1-1; D is perhaps TRBD1 (6 bases). The CDR3 consists of 16 residues. Trimming removed 6 bases from V and 0 bases from J, with 17 bases in between. The germline V gene has CDR1 SGHTA and CDR2 FQGTGA. CDR3 in DNA: TGTGCCAGCAGTGCGCAGGGGACCGCAATGAACACTGAAGCTTTCTTT. Protein sequence: CASSAQGTAMNTEAFF.

The chain is built from TRBV10-2 and TRBJ1-1; D unresolved. CDR1 is WSHSY, CDR2 SAAADI, per germline. Trimming left V 7 bases short and J 2 bases short, with 14 bases between. The CDR3 is 14 amino acids. The CDR3 coding sequence is TGCGCCAGCAAGGTACCAGGACCAAACACTGAAGCTTTCTTT. It codes for CASKVPGPNTEAFF.

The J gene is TRBJ2-2, the V gene TRBV30; 9 nucleotides align to TRBD2. The V and J ends lost 2 bases and 1 base, in that order; junction bases with no gene match: 5. Germline lookup yields CDR1 GTSNPN and CDR2 SVGIG (reference sequence). This CDR3 has 16 amino acids. The CDR3 sequence is CAWSWLAGKNTGELFF. Here the CDR3 DNA reads TGTGCCTGGAGTTGGCTAGCGGGGAAGAACACCGGGGAGCTGTTTTTT.

This sequence joins TRBV5-5 and TRBJ1-2; weak D call: TRBD1 (5 bases). V was cut by 4 bases and J by 2 bases, with 21 bases left in between. The germline gives CDR1 SGHKS, CDR2 YYEKEE (reference sequence). There are 17 residues in the CDR3. CDR3 region: CASSTERSGGYNYGYTF. The DNA for the CDR3 is TGTGCCAGCAGCACAGAACGGTCTGGGGGATACAACTATGGCTACACCTTC.

The rearrangement joins TRBV7-8 to TRBJ1-3; D perhaps matches TRBD1 (6 bases). The germline CDR1 and CDR2 sequences are SGHVS and FQNEAQ. The CDR3 spans 14 residues. The V and J ends lost 6 bases and 8 bases respectively, with 17 bases between them. The CDR3 coding sequence is TGTGCCAGCAGACCTGGACTACAGGGATACACCATATATTTT. Translation gives CASRPGLQGYTIYF.

This sequence joins TRBV6-5 and TRBJ2-3, with 9 bases matching TRBD2. CDR1 is MNHEY and CDR2 is SVGAGI in the germline V gene. V lost 2 bases and J lost 4; bases outside the gene matches: 1. This CDR3 spans 14 amino acids. The CDR3 protein is CASSYGGRADTQYF. DNA for the CDR3: TGTGCCAGCAGTTACGGCGGGAGGGCAGATACGCAGTATTTT.

This chain links TRBV4-1 with TRBJ1-4; possible D gene TRBD1, 5 bases. The length of the CDR3 is 13 residues. Trimming left V 4 bases short and J 8 bases short, with 11 bases between. Germline assignment: CDR1 MGHRA and CDR2 YSYEKL. The CDR3 DNA sequence: TGCGCCAGCAGCCGGACTGAGGGGGAAAAACTGTTTTTT. The encoded protein is CASSRTEGEKLFF.

The chain links TRBV6-5 to TRBJ1-1; tentative D call: TRBD1 (6 bases). Trimming removed 2 bases at V and 5 bases at J, with 12 bases between. The CDR3 runs to 14 residues. Germline V gene lookup returns CDR1 MNHEY and CDR2 SVGAGI. The CDR3 DNA reads TGTGCCAGCAGTTACGACGGGGGCGGAACTGAAGCTTTCTTT. It specifies CASSYDGGGTEAFF.

This clone was seen a single time. V is TRBV9 and J is TRBJ2-2; D perhaps matches TRBD1 (5 bases). This CDR3 comprises 15 residues. Looked up from germline, CDR1 is SGDLS and CDR2 is YYNGEE. Trimming stripped 2 bases from V and 0 bases from J, with 8 bases between. The CDR3 region is CASSVQGTNTGELFF. As DNA, the CDR3 is TGTGCCAGCAGCGTTCAGGGTACGAACACCGGGGAGCTGTTTTTT.

The J gene is TRBJ2-1, the V gene TRBV11-1, with TRBD2 matching over 14 bases. Germline lookup yields CDR1 SGHAT and CDR2 FQDESV (reference sequence). This CDR3 comprises 16 residues. Germline trimming cut 2 bases from V and 9 bases from J; bases unmatched to any gene: 6. The CDR3 spells CASSLTGLAGEIEQFF. Written as DNA, the CDR3 is TGTGCCAGCAGCTTAACGGGACTAGCGGGAGAAATTGAGCAGTTCTTC.

Regarding this clone: Relative to the germline gene, one junction end is altered; a read error may explain this. The chain couples TRBV7-3 to TRBJ2-2, with 9 bases matching TRBD1. The germline V gene encodes CDR1 SGHTA and CDR2 FQGTGA. The CDR3 is 16 amino acids. CDR3 sequence reads: CASSLTGGKNTGELFF. CDR3 nucleotides: TGTGCCAGCAGCCTAACAGGGGGCAAGAACACCGGGGAGCTGTTTTTT.

This sequence joins TRBV13 and TRBJ1-1; no firm D call. Deletions cut 5 bases from V and 1 base from J, with 17 bases between. The germline V gene encodes CDR1 PRHDT and CDR2 FYEKMQ (reference sequence). CDR3 size: 16 residues. CDR3 sequence: CASSPREWGRNTEAFF. Here the CDR3 DNA reads TGTGCCAGCAGCCCCCGGGAGTGGGGTAGGAACACTGAAGCTTTCTTT.

This clone appeared a single time. The chain uses TRBV5-6 and TRBJ1-1; maybe TRBD1 (6 bases). This CDR3 contains 15 residues. V lost 4 bases, J lost 2 bases, and 15 bases lay in between. CDR1 is SGHDT, CDR2 YYEEEE, per germline. The DNA of the CDR3 is TGTGCCAGCAGCGCCTTACAGGGTACTAACACTGAAGCTTTCTTT. Translation: CASSALQGTNTEAFF.

The chain joins TRBV27 to TRBJ1-5; no reliable D call. The V gene lost 6 bases and the J gene lost 2 bases, with 23 bases spanning the gap. The CDR3 has 18 amino acids. The germline CDR1 and CDR2 sequences are MNHEY and SMNVEV (reference sequence). The DNA of the CDR3 is TGTGCCAGCAGCCCCGAGGTGGTCCGGCCGTGGGGCAATCAGCCCCAGCATTTT. It specifies CASSPEVVRPWGNQPQHF.

This rearrangement joins TRBV6-6 to TRBJ1-1; the D gene is possibly TRBD1 (5 bases). The CDR3 extends over 12 amino acids. V gave up 4 bases and J gave up 9 bases, with 12 bases separating them. The germline CDR1 and CDR2 sequences are MNHNY and SVGAGI (reference sequence). CDR3 sequence reads: CASSSGRTQAFF. The DNA of the CDR3 is TGTGCCAGCAGTTCGGGACGGACTCAAGCTTTCTTT.

V usage is TRBV9 and J usage is TRBJ1-2; the D gene is possibly TRBD1 (5 bases). Germline CDR1 reads SGDLS; CDR2 reads YYNGEE. Trimming removed 0 bases from V and 6 bases from J, with 9 bases in between. The CDR3 runs 13 residues. This CDR3 is CASSVGGGDGYTF. CDR3 DNA sequence: TGTGCCAGCAGCGTAGGTGGAGGGGATGGCTACACCTTC.

This chain joins TRBV27 and TRBJ1-6; possibly TRBD1 for D (6 bases). This CDR3 contains 13 residues. Germline CDR1 and CDR2: MNHEY and SMNVEV (reference sequence). The V end was cut by 6 bases, the J end by 14 bases, with 17 bases between. CDR3 amino acids: CASSPWGGGSLHF. CDR3 nucleotides: TGTGCCAGCAGCCCTTGGGGGGGCGGGTCCCTCCACTTT.

The gene calls are TRBV11-2 and TRBJ2-5, with 9 bases that match TRBD1. CDR1 is SGHAT and CDR2 is FQNNGV in the germline V gene. The CDR3 covers 16 residues. V was clipped by 4 bases and J by 4 bases; unmatched bases: 10. CDR3 DNA sequence: TGTGCCAGCAGCTCACAGGGGGCTCGGGCGGGAGAGACCCAGTACTTC. It is translated as CASSSQGARAGETQYF. Complete variable domain (other parts from reference TRBV11-2 and TRBJ2-5): EAGVAQSPRYKIIEKRQSVAFWCNPISGHATLYWYQQILGQGPKLLIQFQNNGVVDDSQLPKDRFSAERLKGVDSTLKIQPAKLEDSAVYLCASSSQGARAGETQYFGPGTRLLVL.